This T cell receptor beta chain stems from a study of blood T cell repertoires in COVID-19. Study-level background: Sites across the United States, Italy and Spain contributed samples from acute and convalescent COVID-19. Sources were T cells, B-cell-depleted T cells, or PBMCs; the material itself was cDNA or gDNA.

Germline CDR1 reads LGHNA; CDR2 reads YSLEER. The ends lost 1 base at V and 0 bases at J; junction bases unmatched: 6. CDR3 length: 16 residues. The data were produced by immunoSEQ multiplex PCR, yet TCRdb's version contains in-frame clones alone and is incomplete. The repertoire has 200,000 to 250,000 clones, about 76% of them found once; the top ten carry about 8.9%. Participants came from about 24 US areas, aged roughly 18 to 95 years. The sequence came from a woman aged 45-65 years with acute COVID-19. This chain connects TRBV4-3 to TRBJ2-7; 7 bases agree with TRBD2. The source material was PBMCs or T cells enriched from blood (not recorded which). CDR3 region: CASSQGTGGTSYEQYF. The DNA of the CDR3 is TGCGCCAGCAGCCAAGGGACGGGGGGAACCTCCTACGAGCAGTACTTC.